These T cell receptor beta chains were read from a single sample in a study of blood T cell repertoires in COVID-19. Repertoires were generated with immunoSEQ multiplex PCR, while TCRdb's copy carries only in-frame clones and drops some. The sample lists roughly 440,000 clones; approximately 90% were seen once. The sample consisted of peripheral blood. The source is a woman in her 50s with COVID-19, enrolled during active disease. Each CDR3 is given with its conserved first and last residue. A D gene is named only where the DNA matches it firmly. For some rows the clone size is stated as once, few or many, or as a class when expanded; others skip it.

j_call,clone_size,v_call,d_call,cdr3_aa,cdr3_nt
TRBJ2-5,NA,TRBV10-3,NA,CATQGVDETQYF,TGTGCCACGCAAGGGGTGGACGAGACCCAGTACTTC
TRBJ2-2,NA,TRBV9,TRBD1,CASSVGGQGLNTGELFF,TGTGCCAGCAGCGTAGGGGGACAGGGTTTGAACACCGGGGAGCTGTTTTTT
TRBJ2-7,NA,TRBV19,NA,CASSPQGFTAEQYF,TGTGCCAGTAGTCCACAGGGTTTTACGGCCGAGCAGTACTTC
TRBJ2-3,NA,TRBV5-4,NA,CASSFYAGSDTQYF,TGTGCCAGCAGCTTTTACGCAGGGTCAGATACGCAGTATTTT
TRBJ1-5,NA,TRBV3-1/TRBV3-2,NA,CASSHSQGNQPQHF,TGTGCCAGCAGCCACTCACAGGGCAATCAGCCCCAGCATTTT
TRBJ1-2,NA,TRBV14,NA,CASSLSGNYGYTF,TGTGCCAGCAGCCTCTCGGGGAACTATGGCTACACCTTC
TRBJ1-2,NA,TRBV19,TRBD1,CASSPLPGTGGEGYTF,TGTGCCAGTAGTCCCCTTCCCGGGACAGGGGGCGAGGGCTACACCTTC
TRBJ2-3,NA,TRBV7-9,TRBD1,CASSFRDSIADTQYF,TGTGCCAGCAGCTTCCGGGACAGTATCGCAGATACGCAGTATTTT
TRBJ2-1,NA,TRBV7-9,NA,CASSFPGYNEQFF,TGTGCCAGCAGCTTTCCCGGTTACAATGAGCAGTTCTTC
TRBJ1-1,once,TRBV6-6,NA,CASSYARGGVEAFF,TGTGCCAGCAGTTACGCGAGAGGGGGGGTTGAAGCTTTCTTT
TRBJ1-4,NA,TRBV7-2,TRBD1,CASSFQDRDEKLFF,TGTGCCAGCAGCTTCCAGGACAGGGATGAAAAACTGTTTTTT
TRBJ1-3,NA,TRBV27,TRBD1,CASSSQPGTGVGNTIYF,TGTGCCAGCAGTTCTCAGCCCGGGACAGGGGTCGGAAACACCATATATTTT
TRBJ1-2,few,TRBV6-5,NA,CASSPTGAGYTF,TGTGCCAGCAGCCCGACAGGAGCGGGCTACACCTTC
TRBJ1-2,NA,TRBV27,NA,CASSPGVDRMRDGYTF,TGTGCCAGCAGTCCTGGGGTAGACAGAATGCGAGATGGCTACACCTTC
TRBJ1-2,NA,TRBV28,NA,CASSFPETSYGYTF,TGTGCCAGCAGTTTTCCCGAGACAAGCTATGGCTACACCTTC
TRBJ2-1,NA,TRBV5-1,NA,CASSIRERNEQFF,TGCGCCAGCAGCATACGGGAGCGCAATGAGCAGTTCTTC
TRBJ2-5,NA,TRBV9,NA,CASSVSGVETQYF,TGTGCCAGCAGCGTATCCGGGGTAGAGACCCAGTACTTC
TRBJ1-2,once,TRBV7-8,TRBD1,CASSLVGQGPFYTF,TGTGCCAGCAGCTTAGTGGGACAGGGACCTTTCTACACCTTC
TRBJ1-1,NA,TRBV3-1/TRBV3-2,NA,CASSRSDRRTEAFF,TGTGCCAGCAGCCGGTCCGATAGGAGAACTGAAGCTTTCTTT
TRBJ2-1,once,TRBV9,TRBD2,CASSSPGTSGFLSSYNEQFF,TGTGCCAGCAGCTCCCCCGGGACTAGCGGGTTTTTGAGCTCCTACAATGAGCAGTTCTTC
TRBJ1-5,NA,TRBV5-6,NA,CASSSTPGINQPQHF,TGTGCCAGCAGCTCCACGCCAGGGATTAATCAGCCCCAGCATTTT
TRBJ2-1,once,TRBV28,NA,CASRSRATDEQFF,TGTGCCAGCAGGTCCAGGGCTACCGATGAGCAGTTCTTC
TRBJ2-1,NA,TRBV9,NA,CASTGGTGHTITDDEQFF,TGTGCCAGCACCGGCGGGACCGGTCACACCATCACTGACGATGAGCAGTTCTTC
TRBJ2-3,NA,TRBV5-6,NA,CASSLGDGIWSTDTQYF,TGTGCCAGCAGCTTGGGCGACGGGATTTGGAGCACAGATACGCAGTATTTT
TRBJ1-5,NA,TRBV2,NA,CASSEAGGGRQPQHF,TGTGCCAGCAGTGAAGCGGGGGGGGGAAGGCAGCCCCAGCATTTT
TRBJ1-2,NA,TRBV29-1,NA,CSVEDPAAAGYTF,TGCAGCGTTGAAGATCCGGCGGCAGCTGGCTACACCTTC
TRBJ1-4,NA,TRBV11-2,TRBD1,CASSLTGAGEKLFF,TGTGCCAGCAGCCTAACAGGGGCGGGGGAAAAACTGTTTTTT